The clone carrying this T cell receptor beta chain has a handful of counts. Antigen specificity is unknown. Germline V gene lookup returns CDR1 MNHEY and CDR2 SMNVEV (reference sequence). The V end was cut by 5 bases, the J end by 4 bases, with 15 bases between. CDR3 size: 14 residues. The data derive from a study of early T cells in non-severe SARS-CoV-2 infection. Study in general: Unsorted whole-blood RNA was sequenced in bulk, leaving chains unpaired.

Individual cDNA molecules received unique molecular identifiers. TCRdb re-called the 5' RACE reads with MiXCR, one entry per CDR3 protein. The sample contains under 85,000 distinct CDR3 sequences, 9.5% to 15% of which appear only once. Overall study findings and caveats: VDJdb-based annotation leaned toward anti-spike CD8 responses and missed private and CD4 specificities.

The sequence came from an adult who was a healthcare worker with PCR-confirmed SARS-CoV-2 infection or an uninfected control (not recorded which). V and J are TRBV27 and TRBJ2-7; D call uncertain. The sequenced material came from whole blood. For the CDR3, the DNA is TGTGCCAGCAGTCCCTCGCGATCCGCTTACGAGCAGTACTTC. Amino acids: CASSPSRSAYEQYF.